This T cell receptor (beta chain) originates from a study of blood T cell repertoires in COVID-19. Produced via immunoSEQ multiplex PCR; TCRdb's table is partial and in-frame only. The sample consists of a few hundred thousand clones, around 85% of them appearing once. The specimen was PBMCs or T cells enriched from blood (not recorded which). The sequence derives from a woman between 55 and 75 years old who had recovered from COVID-19.

The CDR3 DNA follows: TGTGCCAGCAGCCCCAAGAACACCGGGGAGCTGTTTTTT. Translation: CASSPKNTGELFF. This chain connects TRBV9 to TRBJ2-2, with D unresolved. This CDR3 has 13 amino acids. The V gene lost 4 bases and the J gene lost 1 base, with 5 bases spanning the gap. Germline V gene lookup returns CDR1 SGDLS and CDR2 YYNGEE.